Listed here are 13 T cell receptor beta chains from one sample, sequenced in a study of T cell changes during pregnancy in multiple sclerosis. Libraries were prepared by immunoSEQ multiplex PCR; TCRdb keeps only in-frame clonotypes and omits some of them. The sample has 50,000 to 75,000 clones, 91% seen once. Sequenced material: peripheral blood, taken in the third trimester of pregnancy. Receptors were obtained from a female donor in good health, enrolled as a control in a pregnancy study.

The V gene is TRBV4-1, the J gene TRBJ2-2, with D uncertain. The CDR3 is made up of 14 amino acids. Germline CDR1 reads MGHRA; CDR2 reads YSYEKL. Deletions cut 1 base from V and 6 bases from J, with 9 bases between. The CDR3 bases are TGCGCCAGCAGCCAAGGACGAGGTCCCGGGGAGCTGTTTTTT. Protein sequence: CASSQGRGPGELFF.

Written as DNA, the CDR3 is TGTGCCAGCAGCTCTTACGATCGAGATGAAAAACTGTTTTTT. Translation: CASSSYDRDEKLFF. The chain is built from TRBV9 and TRBJ1-4; D gene uncertain. The CDR3 has 14 residues. The germline CDR1 and CDR2 sequences are SGDLS and YYNGEE. Trimming cost V 4 bases and J 6 bases, with 13 bases left between them.

This clone was counted a single time. J is TRBJ2-7 and V is TRBV27, with TRBD2 matching over 12 bases. The germline V gene has CDR1 MNHEY and CDR2 SMNVEV (reference sequence). This CDR3 region has 16 residues. Trimming removed 5 bases from V and 2 bases from J; junction bases left unmatched: 7. CDR3 in amino acids: CASSPRLAGVAYEQYF. In nucleotides, the CDR3 is TGTGCCAGCAGTCCCCGACTAGCGGGAGTCGCCTACGAGCAGTACTTC.

The genes are TRBV2 and TRBJ1-1; TRBD1 agrees at 9 bases. With V trimmed by 6 bases and J by 3 bases, 5 bases remained unmatched. The length of the CDR3 is 14 residues. Germline values: CDR1 SNHLY, CDR2 FYNNEI. CDR3 sequence (DNA): TGTGCCAGCAGCCAGGGACAGGGCTACACTGAAGCTTTCTTT. Its translation: CASSQGQGYTEAFF. The full variable domain, rest sourced from reference TRBV2 and TRBJ1-1, is EPEVTQTPSHQVTQMGQEVILRCVPISNHLYFYWYRQILGQKVEFLVSFYNNEISEKSEIFDDQFSVERPDGSNFTLKIRSTKLEDSAMYFCASSQGQGYTEAFFGQGTRLTVV.

This chain connects TRBV7-9 to TRBJ1-1; D ambiguous. The germline V gene has CDR1 SEHNR and CDR2 FQNEAQ (reference sequence). This CDR3 contains 16 residues. With 2 bases removed from V and 6 bases from J, the gap between germline ends came to 19 bases. CDR3 in amino acids: CASSLQGSLALSEAFF. CDR3 nucleotide sequence: TGTGCCAGCAGCTTACAAGGCAGCCTAGCTCTCTCTGAAGCTTTCTTT. Using reference TRBV7-9 and TRBJ1-1 for the parts outside the CDR3, the full variable domain is DTGVSQNPRHKITKRGQNVTFRCDPISEHNRLYWYRQTLGQGPEFLTYFQNEAQLEKSRLLSDRFSAERPKGSFSTLEIQRTEQGDSAMYLCASSLQGSLALSEAFFGQGTRLTVV.

The chain has TRBV2 and TRBJ2-2; D may be TRBD1 (6 bases). The length of the CDR3 is 16 residues. Germline V gene data show CDR1 as SNHLY and CDR2 as FYNNEI. Between the trimmed V and J ends, which lost 1 base and 4 bases, there was a span of 13 bases. As DNA, the CDR3 is TGTGCCAGCAGTGAAGTAATGGACAGCTTCACCGGGGAGCTGTTTTTT. Translation gives CASSEVMDSFTGELFF.

The J gene is TRBJ2-3, the V gene TRBV9; TRBD2 matches at 13 bases. In germline, CDR1 is SGDLS, CDR2 YYNGEE. The CDR3 consists of 16 residues. V dropped 4 bases and J dropped 1; count of bases not matched to a gene: 3. The CDR3 nucleotides are TGTGCCAGCAGCCCCGGGACTAGCGGGGGCACAGATACGCAGTATTTT. This encodes CASSPGTSGGTDTQYF. Full variable domain (rest looked up from reference TRBV9 and TRBJ2-3): DSGVTQTPKHLITATGQRVTLRCSPRSGDLSVYWYQQSLDQGLQFLIQYYNGEERAKGNILERFSAQQFPDLHSELNLSSLELGDSALYFCASSPGTSGGTDTQYFGPGTRLTVL.

This clone was seen a single time. V and J are TRBV7-2 and TRBJ1-1; 11 nucleotides align to TRBD1. CDR1 and CDR2 (germline): SGHTA, FQGNSA. V lost 2 bases and J lost 0; bases outside the gene matches: 2. The CDR3 is made up of 16 amino acids. CDR3 region: CASSLSGQGVNTEAFF. As DNA, the CDR3 is TGTGCCAGCAGCTTATCGGGACAGGGGGTGAACACTGAAGCTTTCTTT.

CDR3 loop: CASSLQETQYF. CDR3 DNA sequence: TGTGCCAGTAGCCTTCAAGAGACCCAGTACTTC. The chain carries TRBV19 and TRBJ2-5; D is unclear. With 6 bases removed from V and 2 bases from J, the gap between germline ends came to 4 bases. The CDR3 sequence is 11 residues long. The germline V gene has CDR1 LNHDA and CDR2 SQIVND (reference sequence).

The chain has TRBV7-9 and TRBJ1-4; 10 nucleotides align to TRBD1. With 4 bases clipped from V and 5 bases from J, the junction kept 4 bases outside the gene matches. The CDR3 is 15 amino acids. CDR1 and CDR2 from the germline V gene are SEHNR and FQNEAQ (reference sequence). As DNA, the CDR3 is TGTGCCAGCAGCTCTTGGACAGGGGGGAATGAAAAACTGTTTTTT. Its translation is CASSSWTGGNEKLFF.

This clone was detected only once. The chain uses TRBV18 and TRBJ1-1; 8 bases map to TRBD1. This CDR3 has 15 residues. Germline CDR1 and CDR2: KGHSH and LQKENI. Trimming removed 0 bases from V and 5 bases from J; junction bases left unmatched: 5. The CDR3 sequence is CASSPPRGPRTEAFF. CDR3 nucleotides: TGTGCCAGCTCACCACCCAGGGGGCCCCGAACTGAAGCTTTCTTT.

The genes are TRBV30 and TRBJ2-3; TRBD2 agrees at 11 bases. CDR1 GTSNPN and CDR2 SVGIG come from the germline V gene (reference sequence). This CDR3 is 15 amino acids long. V was pared by 3 bases and J by 2 bases, with 4 bases of the junction left unmatched. CDR3 DNA: TGTGCCTGGAGCGGACTAGCGGGCCTCACAGATACGCAGTATTTT. As protein: CAWSGLAGLTDTQYF.

This chain connects TRBV9 to TRBJ2-7; 12 bases agree with TRBD1. Germline lookup yields CDR1 SGDLS and CDR2 YYNGEE. This CDR3 is 19 amino acids long. Trimming removed 3 bases from V and 4 bases from J; junction bases left unmatched: 17. Here the CDR3 reads CASSGVTIPTGQGAYEQYF. The CDR3 coding sequence is TGTGCCAGCAGCGGAGTAACCATTCCTACGGGACAGGGGGCTTACGAGCAGTACTTC.